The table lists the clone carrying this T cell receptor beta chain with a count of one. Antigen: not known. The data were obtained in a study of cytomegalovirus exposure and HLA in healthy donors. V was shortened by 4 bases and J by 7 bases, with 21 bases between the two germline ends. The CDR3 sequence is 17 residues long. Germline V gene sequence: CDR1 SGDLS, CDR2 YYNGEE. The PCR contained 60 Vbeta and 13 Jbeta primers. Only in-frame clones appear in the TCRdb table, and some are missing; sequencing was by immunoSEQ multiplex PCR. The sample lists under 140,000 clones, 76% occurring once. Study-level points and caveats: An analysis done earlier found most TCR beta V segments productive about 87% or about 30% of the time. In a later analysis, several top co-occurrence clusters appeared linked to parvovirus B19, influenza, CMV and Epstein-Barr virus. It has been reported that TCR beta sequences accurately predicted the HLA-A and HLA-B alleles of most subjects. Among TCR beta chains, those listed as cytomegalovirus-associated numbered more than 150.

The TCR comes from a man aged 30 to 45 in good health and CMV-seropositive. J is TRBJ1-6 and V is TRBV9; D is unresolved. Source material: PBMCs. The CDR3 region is CASSPTHLRPGNSPLHF. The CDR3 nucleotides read TGTGCCAGCAGCCCCACGCACTTACGGCCGGGGAATTCACCCCTCCACTTT.